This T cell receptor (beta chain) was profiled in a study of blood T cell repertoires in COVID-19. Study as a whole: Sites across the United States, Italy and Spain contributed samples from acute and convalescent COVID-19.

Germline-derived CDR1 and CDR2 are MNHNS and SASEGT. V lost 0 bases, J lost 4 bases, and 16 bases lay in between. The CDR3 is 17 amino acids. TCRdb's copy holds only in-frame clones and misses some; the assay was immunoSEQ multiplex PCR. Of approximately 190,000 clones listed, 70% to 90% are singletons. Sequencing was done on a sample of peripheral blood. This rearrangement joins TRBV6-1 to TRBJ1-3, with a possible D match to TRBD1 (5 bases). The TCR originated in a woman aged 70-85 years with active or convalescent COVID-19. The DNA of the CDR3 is TGTGCCAGCAGTGAAGCGCGGTGGGGCAGCTCCGGAAACACCATATATTTT. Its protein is CASSEARWGSSGNTIYF.